Sequencing of this T cell receptor beta chain was carried out in a study of T-cell reconstitution after alpha-beta-depleted transplantation in children. The sample holds a few counts of this clonotype. The CDR3 is 13 amino acids. Germline lookup yields CDR1 SQVTM and CDR2 ANQGSEA. V lost 7 bases and J lost 2, with 12 bases in between. The library targeted TCRbeta and was prepared with unique molecular identifiers. TCRdb independently ran MiXCR on the PCR reads; one entry per CDR3 protein. The sample consists of approximately 590,000 distinct CDR3 sequences, over 9.5% of them appearing once. This sequence joins TRBV29-1 and TRBJ2-1; D uncertain. This sequence was found in a human donor who donated a stem cell graft to a child with acute myeloid leukemia. The sample was PBMCs from the stem cell graft donor, taken from the stem cell graft. The chain's CDR3 is CSGVGYTYNEQFF. DNA of the CDR3: TGCAGCGGGGTTGGCTATACCTACAATGAGCAGTTCTTC.